This TCR beta chain was observed in a study of tissue T cells after allogeneic stem cell transplantation. This table comes from immunoSEQ multiplex PCR, and its TCRdb copy is limited to in-frame clones, with some not included. The table records 4,000 or so clones, roughly three fifths of them present only once. Comments on this clone: No antigen is known for it.

Autopsy tissues included GI tract, liver, skin and lymphoid organs. Study-wide points: Tissue-detected TCR repertoire was only partly captured by blood and spleen T cells.

This receptor was obtained from a male donor aged 60 or older with lung cancer. Sequenced material: tissue from the ileum, taken at autopsy.

CDR3 sequence reads: CASSYSGRGEKQYF. The CDR3, as DNA: TGTGCCAGCAGTTACTCCGGCAGGGGGGAGAAGCAGTACTTC. The J gene is TRBJ2-7, the V gene TRBV6-2 or TRBV6-3, with TRBD1 as a possible D gene (7 bases). V was shortened by 0 bases and J by 8 bases, with 14 bases between the two germline ends. CDR1 MNHEY and CDR2 SVGEGT come from the germline V gene. The CDR3 runs 14 residues.